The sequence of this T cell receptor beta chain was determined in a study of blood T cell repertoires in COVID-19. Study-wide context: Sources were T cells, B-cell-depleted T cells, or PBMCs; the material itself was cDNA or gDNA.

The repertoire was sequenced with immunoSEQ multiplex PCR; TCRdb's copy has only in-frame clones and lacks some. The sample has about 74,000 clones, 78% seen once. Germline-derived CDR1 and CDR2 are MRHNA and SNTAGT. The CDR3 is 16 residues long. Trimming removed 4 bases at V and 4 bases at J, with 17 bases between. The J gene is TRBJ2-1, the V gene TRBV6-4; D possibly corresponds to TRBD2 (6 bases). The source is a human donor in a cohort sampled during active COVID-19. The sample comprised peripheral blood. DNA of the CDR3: TGTGCCAGCAGTGCCCCCGGGCGGGACGGTTACAATGAGCAGTTCTTC. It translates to CASSAPGRDGYNEQFF.